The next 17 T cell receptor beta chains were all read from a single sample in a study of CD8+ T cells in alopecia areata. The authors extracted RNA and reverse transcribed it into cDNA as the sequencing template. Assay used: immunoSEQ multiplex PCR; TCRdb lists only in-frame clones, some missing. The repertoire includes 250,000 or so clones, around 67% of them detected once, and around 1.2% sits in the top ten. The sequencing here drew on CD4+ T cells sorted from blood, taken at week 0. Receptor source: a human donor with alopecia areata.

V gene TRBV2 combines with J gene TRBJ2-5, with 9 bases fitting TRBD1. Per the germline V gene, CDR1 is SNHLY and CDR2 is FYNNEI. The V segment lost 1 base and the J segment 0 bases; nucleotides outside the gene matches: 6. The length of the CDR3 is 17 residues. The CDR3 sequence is CASSEDWGQGYQETQYF. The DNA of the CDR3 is TGTGCCAGCAGTGAAGATTGGGGACAGGGCTACCAAGAGACCCAGTACTTC.

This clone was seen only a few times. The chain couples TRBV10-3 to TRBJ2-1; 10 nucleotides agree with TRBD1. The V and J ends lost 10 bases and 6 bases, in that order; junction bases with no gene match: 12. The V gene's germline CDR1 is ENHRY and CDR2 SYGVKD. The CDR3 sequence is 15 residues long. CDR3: CATSPGTGEPNEQFF. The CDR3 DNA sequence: TGTGCCACCTCCCCGGGGACAGGGGAACCCAATGAGCAGTTCTTC.

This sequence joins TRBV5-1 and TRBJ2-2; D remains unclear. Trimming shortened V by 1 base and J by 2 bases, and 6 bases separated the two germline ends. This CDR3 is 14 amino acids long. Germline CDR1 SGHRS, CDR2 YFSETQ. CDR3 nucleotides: TGCGCCAGCAGCTTGACAGTCAACACCGGGGAGCTGTTTTTT. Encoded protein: CASSLTVNTGELFF.

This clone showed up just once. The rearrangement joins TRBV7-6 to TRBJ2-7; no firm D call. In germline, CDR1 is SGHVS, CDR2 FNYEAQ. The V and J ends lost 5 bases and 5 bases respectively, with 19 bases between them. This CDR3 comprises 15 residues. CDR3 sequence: CASSVSRAALNEQYF. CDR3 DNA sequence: TGTGCCAGCAGCGTGTCTCGGGCAGCGTTGAACGAGCAGTACTTC.

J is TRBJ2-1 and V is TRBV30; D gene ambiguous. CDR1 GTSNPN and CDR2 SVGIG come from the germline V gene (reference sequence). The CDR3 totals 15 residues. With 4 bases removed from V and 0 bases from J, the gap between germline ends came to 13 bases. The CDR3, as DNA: TGTGCCTGGAATTCCCCCCCGAGCTCCTACAATGAGCAGTTCTTC. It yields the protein CAWNSPPSSYNEQFF.

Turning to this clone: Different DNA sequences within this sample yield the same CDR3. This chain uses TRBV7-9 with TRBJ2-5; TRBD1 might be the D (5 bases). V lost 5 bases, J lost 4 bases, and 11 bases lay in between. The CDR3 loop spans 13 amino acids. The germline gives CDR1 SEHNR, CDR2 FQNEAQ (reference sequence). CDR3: CASSPRGPETQYF. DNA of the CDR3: TGTGCCAGCAGCCCAAGGGGCCCAGAGACCCAGTACTTC.

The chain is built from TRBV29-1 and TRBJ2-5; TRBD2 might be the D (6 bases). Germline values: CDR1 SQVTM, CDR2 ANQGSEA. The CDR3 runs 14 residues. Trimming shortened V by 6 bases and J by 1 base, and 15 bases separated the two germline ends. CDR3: CSVRQRAGQETQYF. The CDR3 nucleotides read TGCAGCGTCAGACAGCGGGCCGGCCAAGAGACCCAGTACTTC. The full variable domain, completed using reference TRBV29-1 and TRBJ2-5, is SAVISQKPSRDICQRGTSLTIQCQVDSQVTMMFWYRQQPGQSLTLIATANQGSEATYESGFVIDKFPISRPNLTFSTLTVSNMSPEDSSIYLCSVRQRAGQETQYFGPGTRLLVL.

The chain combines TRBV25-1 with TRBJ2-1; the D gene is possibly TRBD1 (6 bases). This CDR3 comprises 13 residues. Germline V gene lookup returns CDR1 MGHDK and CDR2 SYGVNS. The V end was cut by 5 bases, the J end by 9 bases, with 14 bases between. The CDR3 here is CASSSQGFTEQFF. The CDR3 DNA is TGTGCCAGCAGTTCTCAGGGGTTTACTGAGCAGTTCTTC.

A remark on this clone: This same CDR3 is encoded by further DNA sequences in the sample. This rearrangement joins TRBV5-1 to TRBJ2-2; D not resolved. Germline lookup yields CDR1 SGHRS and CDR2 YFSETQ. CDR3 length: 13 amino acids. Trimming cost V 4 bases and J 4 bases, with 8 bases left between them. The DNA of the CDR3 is TGCGCCAGCAGCCTCGACCCCACCGGGGAGCTGTTTTTT. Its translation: CASSLDPTGELFF.

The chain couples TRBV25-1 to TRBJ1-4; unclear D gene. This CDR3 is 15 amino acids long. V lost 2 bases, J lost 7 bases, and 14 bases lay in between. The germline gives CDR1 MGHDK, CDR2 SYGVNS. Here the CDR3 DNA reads TGTGCCAGCAGTGAAGGTCACAGTCAAACTGAAAAACTGTTTTTT. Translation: CASSEGHSQTEKLFF.

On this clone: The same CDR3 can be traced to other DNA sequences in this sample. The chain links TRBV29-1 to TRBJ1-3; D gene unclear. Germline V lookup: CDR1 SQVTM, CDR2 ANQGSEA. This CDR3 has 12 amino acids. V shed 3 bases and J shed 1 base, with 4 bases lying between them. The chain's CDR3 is CSVEGSGNTIYF. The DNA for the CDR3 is TGCAGCGTTGAGGGATCTGGAAACACCATATATTTT. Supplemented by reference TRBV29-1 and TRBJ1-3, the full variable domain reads SAVISQKPSRDICQRGTSLTIQCQVDSQVTMMFWYRQQPGQSLTLIATANQGSEATYESGFVIDKFPISRPNLTFSTLTVSNMSPEDSSIYLCSVEGSGNTIYFGEGSWLTVV.

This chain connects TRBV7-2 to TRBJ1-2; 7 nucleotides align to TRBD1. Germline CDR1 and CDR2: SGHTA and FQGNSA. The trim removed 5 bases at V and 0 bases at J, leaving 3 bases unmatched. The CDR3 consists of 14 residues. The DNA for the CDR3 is TGTGCCAGCAGCCGGACAGGACCTAACTATGGCTACACCTTC. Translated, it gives CASSRTGPNYGYTF. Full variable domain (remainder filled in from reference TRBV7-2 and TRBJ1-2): GAGVSQSPSNKVTEKGKDVELRCDPISGHTALYWYRQSLGQGLEFLIYFQGNSAPDKSGLPSDRFSAERTGGSVSTLTIQRTQQEDSAVYLCASSRTGPNYGYTFGSGTRLTVV.

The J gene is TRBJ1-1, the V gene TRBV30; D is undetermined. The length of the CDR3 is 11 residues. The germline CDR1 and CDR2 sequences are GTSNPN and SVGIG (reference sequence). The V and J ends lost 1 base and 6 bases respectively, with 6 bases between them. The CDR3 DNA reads TGTGCCTGGAGTGAACGGGCTGAAGCTTTCTTT. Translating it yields CAWSERAEAFF.

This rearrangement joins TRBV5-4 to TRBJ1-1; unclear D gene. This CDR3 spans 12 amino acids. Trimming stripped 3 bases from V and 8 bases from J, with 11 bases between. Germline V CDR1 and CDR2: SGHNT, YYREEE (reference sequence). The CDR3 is CASSSNSVEAFF. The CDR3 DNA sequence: TGTGCCAGCAGCTCGAACTCGGTGGAAGCTTTCTTT.

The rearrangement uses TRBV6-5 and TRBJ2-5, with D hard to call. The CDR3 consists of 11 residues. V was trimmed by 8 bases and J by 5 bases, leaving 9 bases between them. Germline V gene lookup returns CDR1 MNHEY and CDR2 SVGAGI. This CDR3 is CASGPRETQYF. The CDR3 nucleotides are TGTGCCAGCGGGCCGAGGGAGACCCAGTACTTC.

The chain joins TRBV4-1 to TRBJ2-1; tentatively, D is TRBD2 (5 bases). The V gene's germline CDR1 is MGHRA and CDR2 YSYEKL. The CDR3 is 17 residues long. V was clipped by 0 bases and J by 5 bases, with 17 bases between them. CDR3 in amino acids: CASSQEVRGKANNEQFF. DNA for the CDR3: TGCGCCAGCAGCCAAGAAGTCCGAGGGAAAGCCAACAATGAGCAGTTCTTC.

DNA for the CDR3: TGTGCCAGCAGCTTAGACAGTAAGAAGGAGACCCAGTACTTC. It is translated as CASSLDSKKETQYF. The V gene is TRBV7-9, the J gene TRBJ2-5; D uncertain. Trimming pared 1 base from V and 5 bases from J, leaving 11 bases between. Germline V lookup: CDR1 SEHNR, CDR2 FQNEAQ (reference sequence). The length of the CDR3 is 14 residues.